The T cell receptor (beta chain) under discussion was sequenced for a study of graft-versus-host responses after intestinal transplantation (dated by TCRdb to the early 2020s). Regarding the study in general: The transplants that recipients received were multivisceral, liver-intestinal, or isolated intestinal. All recipients received anti-thymocyte globulin induction followed by maintenance tacrolimus and steroids for around three years. Graft-versus-host and host-versus-graft alloreactive T cell clones were tracked in the graft, circulation and bone marrow after intestinal transplantation using bulk TCR-beta CDR3 sequencing. Alloreactive clones were identified by sequencing pre-transplant mixed lymphocyte reaction products and comparing them with unstimulated pre-transplant donor and recipient T cells. Of the 20 to 25 intestinal transplant recipients enrolled in the cohort, one of whom was a retransplant, a few patients without pretransplant specimens were excluded. A peak of at least 4% donor T cells among recipient peripheral blood mononuclear cells was the definition used for donor T cell macrochimerism. Rather than being sequenced by the commercial service, samples from three later patients were sequenced in-house on an Illumina MiSeq and processed with MiXCR.

Library preparation employed the immunoSEQ multiplex PCR assay. For most patients, genomic DNA was isolated using the Qiagen DNeasy Blood and Tissue Kit and was shipped frozen to Adaptive Biotechnologies for TCR sequencing. Adaptive Biotechnologies carried out high-throughput TCR-beta CDR3 sequencing of genomic DNA for most patients. For the original study's pipeline: Adaptive's ImmunoSEQ software supplied the TCR sequencing data for approximately 18 patients, while MiXCR and VDJtools were used to process a few other patients. CD4 versus CD8 sorting errors were corrected by removing sequences found in both subsets at a frequency ratio below 5:1. CDR3 nucleotide sequences shared by donor and recipient were removed because the origin of these sequences could not be assigned. To be classed as alloreactive, a clone needed at least 2-fold expansion over unstimulated cells and a minimum CFSE-low frequency of 0.002% (template counts) or 0.001% (read counts). A clone was considered mappable if detected in the sequenced pre-transplant spleen, lymph node, or MLR CFSE-low populations of the donor or recipient. Cumulative frequency of alloreactive clones was calculated as a percentage of all sequences weighted by copy number. The clones in this table, taken by TCRdb from immuneACCESS, are in-frame only. Not every clone is retained; where verified, under half of the shortfall comes from an unresolved V gene, and the cause of the rest is unknown. V and J calls and clone size are given by that table; D and trimming were obtained from the DNA. In this sample the table shows tens of thousands of clones, 90% to 95% of which occur a single time. The ten largest clones take up around 0.49% of the sample.

A word on this clone: Its specific antigen is unknown. No quality values exist for individual bases; no much larger clone is one base distant.

From its cysteine to its phenylalanine, the CDR3 spans 14 amino acids. Only the CDR3 region is kept as DNA, spanning 42 bases read in frame from base 1. Per the germline V gene (reference sequence), GTSNPN is the CDR1 and SVGIG is the CDR2. Trimming removed 2 bases from V and 1 base from J; the gene matches leave 3 bases unexplained. Per the publication, the time point label means: cells obtained before transplantation from donor or recipient. CD3+CD4+ and CD3+CD8+ populations were FACS-sorted from unstimulated pre-transplant donor and recipient cells taken from spleen or lymph nodes. Beyond this particular receptor, the publication reports: High GvH to HvG T cell clonal ratios were observed in the allografts of patients with donor T cell macrochimerism. Conclusions were limited by the relatively low number and heterogeneity of intestinal transplant patients. GvH clones were detected in recipient bone marrow, and some of these GvH clones were observed earlier in ileal mucosa or blood, consistent with an intestinal mucosal origin. Early after transplant, peak levels of circulating GvH clones were found to be associated with declines in HvG clones.

The input for sequencing was unstimulated CD8+ T cells sorted from spleen or lymph node cells, taken before intestinal transplant. This sequence uses TRBV30 and TRBJ2-3; 7 nucleotides in the junction match TRBD2. The sequence was collected from a human donor who received an intestinal transplant. The DNA is as follows: TGTGCCTGGAGTTCGGCGGGAGGCACAGATACGCAGTATTTT. Its protein reads: CAWSSAGGTDTQYF.